The rows below give T cell receptor beta chains drawn from one sample of a study of cytomegalovirus exposure and HLA in healthy donors. Assay used: immunoSEQ multiplex PCR; TCRdb lists only in-frame clones, some missing. The sample holds some 150,000 clones; 65% to 90% are singletons and the top ten take 5% to 7.5%. Sequencing input: PBMCs. The receptors originated from a woman in her 50s in good health and CMV-seropositive. CDR3s include the opening cysteine and the closing phenylalanine or tryptophan. Each record gives: J gene, V gene, clone size, D gene, CDR3 protein, CDR3 DNA. A D gene is named only where the DNA matches it firmly. The size of a clone is reported for some rows only, either as once, few or many, or as a class for expanded clones.

>TRBJ2-7|TRBV7-9|-|-
CASSARPDEQYF
TGTGCCAGCAGCGCCAGGCCAGACGAGCAGTACTTC
>TRBJ2-2|TRBV6-6|-|-
CASRRDLTGELFF
TGTGCCAGCAGGAGGGACTTGACCGGGGAGCTGTTTTTT
>TRBJ2-7|TRBV11-2|-|TRBD1
CASSWTGAPGALEQYF
TGTGCCAGCAGTTGGACAGGGGCCCCCGGGGCACTCGAGCAGTACTTC
>TRBJ1-5|TRBV27|-|-
CASSLQGNQPQHF
TGTGCCAGCAGTTTACAGGGAAATCAGCCCCAGCATTTT
>TRBJ1-2|TRBV29-1|-|-
CSVESSDYGYTF
TGCAGCGTTGAAAGCAGCGACTATGGCTACACCTTC
>TRBJ2-1|TRBV6-6|-|TRBD1
CASSYRGQQFF
TGTGCCAGCAGCTACAGGGGCCAGCAGTTCTTC
>TRBJ2-1|TRBV19|-|TRBD2
CASSGGASLDEQFF
TGTGCCTCCAGCGGGGGGGCCTCTTTGGATGAGCAGTTCTTC
>TRBJ1-2|TRBV5-1|-|-
CASSVEGDGIYGYTF
TGCGCCAGCAGCGTAGAGGGCGACGGAATCTATGGCTACACCTTC
>TRBJ2-7|TRBV7-9|-|-
CASSPPVADSSYEQYF
TGTGCCAGCAGCCCCCCCGTTGCGGACAGCTCCTACGAGCAGTACTTC
>TRBJ2-3|TRBV19|-|TRBD2
CASSIGVRTSGVTDTQYF
TGTGCCAGTAGTATAGGGGTCAGGACTAGCGGGGTCACAGATACGCAGTATTTT
>TRBJ2-3|TRBV9|few|TRBD2
CASSVSPGGPSLTDTQYF
TGTGCCAGCAGCGTAAGCCCGGGGGGGCCCTCCCTCACAGATACGCAGTATTTT
>TRBJ2-1|TRBV4-2|-|-
CASSQVPGLNEQFF
TGTGCCAGCAGCCAAGTTCCAGGGCTTAATGAGCAGTTCTTC
>TRBJ2-1|TRBV7-9|-|-
CASSSRAPTASEQFF
TGTGCCAGCAGCTCCAGGGCCCCAACCGCGTCGGAGCAGTTCTTC
>TRBJ2-3|TRBV28|-|TRBD2
CASSSLAGGGTDTQYF
TGTGCCAGCAGTTCTTTAGCGGGGGGGGGCACAGATACGCAGTATTTT
>TRBJ1-6|TRBV18|-|-
CASSPLSGNSPLHF
TGTGCCAGCTCACCACTGTCAGGCAATTCACCCCTCCACTTT
>TRBJ2-2|TRBV4-3|-|TRBD2
CASSQDYGLEGELFF
TGCGCCAGCAGCCAAGATTATGGACTAGAAGGGGAGCTGTTTTTT
>TRBJ2-5|TRBV7-7|-|-
CASSLEGGSRETQYF
TGTGCTAGCAGCTTAGAGGGGGGGTCGCGAGAGACCCAGTACTTC
>TRBJ2-1|TRBV29-1|-|-
CSVQAAGPLYNEQFF
TGCAGCGTTCAAGCGGCAGGGCCCCTCTACAATGAGCAGTTCTTC
>TRBJ2-1|TRBV15|-|-
CATRAGDEQFF
TGTGCCACCAGGGCAGGGGATGAGCAGTTCTTC
>TRBJ2-7|TRBV2|-|TRBD2
CASSPPSGGTRSYEQYF
TGTGCCAGCAGTCCTCCTAGCGGGGGGACTCGCTCCTACGAGCAGTACTTC
>TRBJ1-6|TRBV7-2|-|TRBD1
CASSGAGGRSYNSPLHF
TGTGCCAGCAGCGGGGCAGGGGGACGGTCCTATAATTCACCCCTCCACTTT
>TRBJ2-6|TRBV10-2|-|TRBD2
CASSEDGGAIGGANVLTF
TGCGCCAGCAGTGAGGACGGGGGGGCAATAGGTGGGGCCAACGTCCTGACTTTC
>TRBJ2-7|TRBV18|-|-
CASSEFTGNKAYEQYF
TGTGCCAGCTCAGAATTTACAGGGAATAAGGCCTACGAGCAGTACTTC
>TRBJ2-1|TRBV27|-|-
CASSAFGGGGPRGQFF
TGTGCCAGCAGTGCCTTCGGGGGCGGGGGACCTCGGGGGCAGTTCTTC
>TRBJ1-1|TRBV7-6|few|TRBD1
CASSRGTESEAFF
TGTGCCAGCAGCCGAGGGACAGAGTCTGAAGCTTTCTTT
>TRBJ1-3|TRBV7-2|-|-
CASSPGAQRNTIYF
TGTGCCAGCAGCCCAGGGGCACAGAGAAACACCATATATTTT
>TRBJ2-1|TRBV28|once|TRBD2
CASTDLISGGAHEQFF
TGTGCCAGCACCGACCTAATAAGCGGGGGGGCCCATGAGCAGTTCTTC
>TRBJ1-2|TRBV2|once|-
CASRDMPNYGYTF
TGTGCCAGCAGGGACATGCCTAACTATGGCTACACCTTC
>TRBJ1-2|TRBV9|-|-
CASSAGTGYGYTF
TGTGCCAGCAGCGCTGGGACTGGCTATGGCTACACCTTC
>TRBJ2-3|TRBV11-2|-|TRBD1
CASSLGQGNPDTQYF
TGTGCCAGCAGCTTGGGACAGGGGAACCCAGATACGCAGTATTTT
>TRBJ1-6|TRBV4-2|-|-
CASSQASFNSPLHF
TGTGCCAGCAGCCAAGCCAGTTTTAATTCACCCCTCCACTTT
>TRBJ2-1|TRBV19|once|TRBD1
CASSTWDRGGHEQFF
TGTGCCAGTAGTACATGGGACAGGGGAGGCCATGAGCAGTTCTTC
>TRBJ2-7|TRBV6-6|once|TRBD2
CASSKSSGSSYEQYF
TGTGCCAGCAGTAAGTCTAGCGGTTCCTCCTACGAGCAGTACTTC
>TRBJ1-1|TRBV7-9|-|TRBD1
CASSFQGATEAFF
TGTGCCAGCAGCTTCCAGGGGGCCACTGAAGCTTTCTTT
>TRBJ1-1|TRBV5-1|-|TRBD1
CASSPGTGFLNTEAFF
TGCGCCAGCAGCCCCGGGACAGGGTTTCTCAACACTGAAGCTTTCTTT
>TRBJ1-4|TRBV5-6|few|TRBD1
CASSLARDRGNTNEKLFF
TGTGCCAGCAGCTTGGCCCGGGACAGGGGTAATACTAATGAAAAACTGTTTTTT
>TRBJ2-1|TRBV14|-|-
CASSQFVGPNNEQFF
TGTGCCAGCAGCCAGTTTGTGGGGCCCAACAATGAGCAGTTCTTC
>TRBJ2-1|TRBV9|few|TRBD1
CASSVAPDRAGEQFF
TGTGCCAGCAGCGTAGCCCCAGACAGGGCAGGGGAGCAGTTCTTC
>TRBJ2-2|TRBV5-1|-|TRBD1
CASSLGQGTGGYPGELFF
TGCGCCAGCAGCTTAGGACAGGGTACCGGAGGGTACCCGGGGGAGCTGTTTTTT
>TRBJ1-2|TRBV15|-|-
CATSRARLARGYTF
TGTGCCACCAGCAGAGCCAGGCTTGCCAGGGGCTACACCTTC
>TRBJ2-2|TRBV6-5|-|TRBD2
CASRRGGELFF
TGTGCCAGCAGGCGGGGGGGGGAGCTGTTTTTT
>TRBJ2-1|TRBV5-1|-|TRBD1
CASTPGTGASRSSYNEQFF
TGCGCCAGCACCCCCGGGACAGGGGCCAGTAGGAGCTCCTACAATGAGCAGTTCTTC
>TRBJ2-1|TRBV30|-|-
CAWSMAFDRSYYNEQFF
TGTGCCTGGAGTATGGCTTTCGACAGGTCCTACTACAATGAGCAGTTCTTC
>TRBJ1-1|TRBV4-1|-|TRBD1
CASSHPDRGRPMNTEAFF
TGCGCCAGCAGCCACCCCGACAGGGGCCGCCCTATGAACACTGAAGCTTTCTTT
>TRBJ1-1|TRBV6-1|-|-
CASSSRHITEAFF
TGTGCCAGCAGTTCCCGACATATCACTGAAGCTTTCTTT
>TRBJ2-1|TRBV13|-|TRBD2
CASSGGVSTYNEQFF
TGTGCCAGCAGCGGGGGGGTCTCCACCTACAATGAGCAGTTCTTC
>TRBJ2-1|TRBV2|-|-
CASSEARGAYNEQFF
TGTGCCAGCAGTGAAGCCAGGGGGGCCTACAATGAGCAGTTCTTC
>TRBJ2-1|TRBV2|few|-
CASPQDNEQFF
TGTGCCAGCCCACAGGACAATGAGCAGTTCTTC
>TRBJ2-3|TRBV27|few|-
CASYRTASTDTQYF
TGTGCCAGCTACCGGACAGCCAGCACAGATACGCAGTATTTT
>TRBJ2-7|TRBV27|-|-
CASSPNRGGGVYEQYF
TGTGCCAGCAGTCCTAACAGGGGGGGAGGGGTCTACGAGCAGTACTTC
>TRBJ1-2|TRBV7-9|few|TRBD1
CSSSTQGGGHYGYTF
TGTTCCAGCAGCACACAGGGGGGAGGCCACTATGGCTACACCTTC
>TRBJ2-7|TRBV5-4|-|TRBD1
CASSAGTAKTYEQYF
TGTGCCAGCAGCGCCGGGACAGCCAAGACCTACGAGCAGTACTTC
>TRBJ2-7|TRBV7-2|-|-
CASSRSDQPTYEQYF
TGTGCCAGCAGCCGGAGCGACCAACCTACCTACGAGCAGTACTTC
>TRBJ2-1|TRBV9|-|-
CASSVGTLDEQFF
TGTGCCAGCAGCGTAGGGACATTGGATGAGCAGTTCTTC